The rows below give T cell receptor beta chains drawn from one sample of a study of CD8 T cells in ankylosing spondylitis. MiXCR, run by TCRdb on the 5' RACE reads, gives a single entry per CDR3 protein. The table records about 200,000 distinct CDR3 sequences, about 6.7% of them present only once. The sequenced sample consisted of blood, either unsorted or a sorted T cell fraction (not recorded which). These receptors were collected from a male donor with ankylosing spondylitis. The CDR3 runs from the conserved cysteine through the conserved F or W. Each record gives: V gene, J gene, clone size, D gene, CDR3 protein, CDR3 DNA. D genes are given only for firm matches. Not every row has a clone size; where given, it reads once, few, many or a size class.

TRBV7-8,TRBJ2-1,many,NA,CASSLSRPGFKQFF,TGTGCCAGCAGCTTATCGCGGCCAGGTTTCAAGCAGTTCTTC
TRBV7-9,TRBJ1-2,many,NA,CASTGASYGYTF,TGTGCCAGCACTGGGGCAAGCTATGGCTACACCTTC
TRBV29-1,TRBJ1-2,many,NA,CSVSGDEGKANYGYTF,TGCAGCGTTTCGGGGGATGAGGGGAAAGCTAACTATGGCTACACCTTC
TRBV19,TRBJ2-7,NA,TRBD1,CASSPGQRGYEQYF,TGTGCCAGTAGTCCGGGACAGCGAGGCTACGAGCAGTACTTC
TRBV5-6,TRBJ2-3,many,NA,CASSLGGGGTDTQYF,TGTGCCAGCAGCTTGGGGGGCGGGGGCACAGATACGCAGTATTTT
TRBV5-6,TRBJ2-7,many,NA,CASPGIQYF,TGTGCCAGCCCAGGGATCCAGTACTTC
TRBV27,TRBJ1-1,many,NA,CASSPGTPLWTEAFF,TGTGCCAGCAGTCCGGGGACACCCTTGTGGACTGAAGCTTTCTTT
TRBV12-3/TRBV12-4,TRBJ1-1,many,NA,CASSYTGGTEAFF,TGTGCCAGCAGTTACACGGGGGGCACTGAAGCTTTCTTT
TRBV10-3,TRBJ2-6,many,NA,CAIPRISGANVLTF,TGTGCCATCCCCAGGATCTCTGGGGCCAACGTCCTGACTTTC
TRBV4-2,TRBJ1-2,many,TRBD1,CASSHTGGSGYTF,TGTGCCAGCAGCCATACAGGGGGCTCTGGCTACACCTTC
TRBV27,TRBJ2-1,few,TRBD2,CASSPRALAGGPWDEQFF,TGTGCCAGCAGTCCCCGGGCTTTAGCGGGAGGGCCTTGGGATGAGCAGTTCTTC
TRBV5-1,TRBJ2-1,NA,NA,CASSLTNNEQFF,TGCGCCAGCAGCTTGACGAACAATGAGCAGTTCTTC
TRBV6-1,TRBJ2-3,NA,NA,CASSETEWGVRGDTQYF,TGTGCCAGCAGTGAAACAGAGTGGGGAGTAAGGGGAGATACGCAGTATTTT
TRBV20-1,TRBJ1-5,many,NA,CSARVLKNQPQHF,TGCAGTGCTAGAGTCTTGAAGAATCAGCCCCAGCATTTT
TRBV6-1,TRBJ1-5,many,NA,CASSMGMWGSNQPQHF,TGTGCCAGCAGTATGGGGATGTGGGGTAGCAATCAGCCCCAGCATTTT
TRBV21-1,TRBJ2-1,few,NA,CASSTQHRNNEQFF,TGTGCCAGCAGCACCCAGCATCGGAACAATGAGCAGTTCTTC
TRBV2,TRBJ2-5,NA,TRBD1,CASRAPTGGQETQYF,TGTGCCAGCAGAGCTCCGACAGGGGGCCAAGAGACCCAGTACTTC
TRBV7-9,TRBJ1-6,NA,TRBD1,CASRRTGEPPLHF,TGTGCCAGCAGGCGGACAGGGGAACCACCCCTCCACTTT
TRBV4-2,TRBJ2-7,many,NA,CASSPEGGTPDYEQYF,TGTGCCAGCAGCCCTGAAGGGGGAACACCGGACTACGAGCAGTACTTC
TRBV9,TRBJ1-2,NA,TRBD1,CASSASGQGKPYGYTF,TGTGCCAGCAGCGCCTCAGGACAGGGTAAACCTTATGGCTACACCTTC
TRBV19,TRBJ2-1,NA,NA,CASSPWEEYNEQFF,TGTGCCAGTAGTCCGTGGGAGGAGTACAATGAGCAGTTCTTC
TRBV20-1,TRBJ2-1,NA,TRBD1,CSASGDRNFNEQFF,TGCAGTGCTAGCGGGGACAGGAACTTCAATGAGCAGTTCTTC
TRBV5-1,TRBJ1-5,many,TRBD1,CASSDGTVSNQPQHF,TGCGCCAGCAGCGATGGGACAGTCTCCAATCAGCCCCAGCATTTT
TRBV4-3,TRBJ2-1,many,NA,CASSQRTYNEQFF,TGCGCCAGCAGCCAAAGAACCTACAATGAGCAGTTCTTC
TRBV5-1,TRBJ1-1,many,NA,CASNWGLNTEAFF,TGCGCCAGCAACTGGGGACTTAACACTGAAGCTTTCTTT
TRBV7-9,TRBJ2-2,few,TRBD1,CASSLRDRGTGELFF,TGTGCCAGCAGCTTAAGGGACAGGGGCACCGGGGAGCTGTTTTTT
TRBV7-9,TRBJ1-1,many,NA,CASSHAEAFF,TGTGCCAGCAGCCACGCCGAAGCTTTCTTT
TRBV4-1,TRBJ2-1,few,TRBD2,CASSQDEILIAGGGSSYNEQFF,TGCGCCAGCAGCCAAGATGAAATACTCATAGCGGGGGGCGGGAGCTCCTACAATGAGCAGTTCTTC
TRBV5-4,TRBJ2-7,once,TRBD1,CASSSPGTGDTYEQYF,TGTGCCAGCAGCTCACCCGGGACAGGGGACACCTACGAGCAGTACTTC
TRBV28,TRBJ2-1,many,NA,CASSPPLRLGHNEQFF,TGTGCCAGCAGTCCTCCCCTGAGACTAGGCCACAATGAGCAGTTCTTC
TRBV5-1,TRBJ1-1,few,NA,CASSFEGSWISEAFF,TGCGCCAGCAGCTTCGAGGGTTCGTGGATATCGGAAGCTTTCTTT
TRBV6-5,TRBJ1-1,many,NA,CASSYSMNTEAFF,TGTGCCAGCAGTTACTCGATGAACACTGAAGCTTTCTTT
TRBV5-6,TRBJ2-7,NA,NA,CATGPGVSYEQYF,TGTGCCACGGGGCCCGGGGTATCCTACGAGCAGTACTTC
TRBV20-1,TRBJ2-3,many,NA,CSACCPDLDTQYF,TGCAGTGCTTGTTGCCCAGACCTCGATACGCAGTATTTT
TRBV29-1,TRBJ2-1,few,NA,CSVGDHVYEQFF,TGCAGCGTTGGTGATCACGTCTATGAGCAGTTCTTC
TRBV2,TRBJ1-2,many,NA,CASSEGLDPNYGYTF,TGTGCCAGCAGTGAAGGTTTGGATCCCAACTATGGCTACACCTTC
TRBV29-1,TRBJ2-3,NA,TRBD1,CSVTGGSTDTQYF,TGCAGCGTCACAGGGGGCAGCACAGATACGCAGTATTTT
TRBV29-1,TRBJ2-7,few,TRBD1,CSVEDAGQGWSYEQYF,TGCAGCGTTGAAGATGCGGGACAGGGGTGGTCCTACGAGCAGTACTTC
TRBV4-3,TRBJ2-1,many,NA,CASSRTLGEQFF,TGCGCCAGCAGCCGAACCTTGGGCGAGCAGTTCTTC
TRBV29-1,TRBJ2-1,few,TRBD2,CSADPGAGGFVNEQFF,TGCAGCGCCGACCCTGGGGCGGGAGGGTTTGTGAATGAGCAGTTCTTC
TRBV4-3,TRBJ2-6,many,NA,CASSQELSGPGANVLTF,TGCGCCAGCAGCCAAGAACTATCGGGGCCGGGGGCCAACGTCCTGACTTTC
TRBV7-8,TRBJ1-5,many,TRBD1,CASSTRTGGNQPQHF,TGTGCCAGCAGCACCAGGACAGGGGGCAATCAGCCCCAGCATTTT
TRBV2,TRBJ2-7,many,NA,CASRQQGHEQYF,TGTGCCAGCAGACAACAGGGCCACGAGCAGTACTTC